What follows is one T cell receptor beta chain and its context. In germline, CDR1 is MDHEN, CDR2 SYDVKM. The CDR3 sequence is 14 residues long. V dropped 2 bases and J dropped 4 bases, with 11 bases sitting between them. Some clones are missing from TCRdb's copy, which holds only in-frame ones; the method was immunoSEQ multiplex PCR. The sample contains approximately 1,500,000 clones, roughly 98% of which appear only once. This sample is part of a study of shared clonotypes between healthy human individuals. The genes are TRBV28 and TRBJ1-2; the D gene is possibly TRBD1 (6 bases). The sequenced sample consisted of naive CD4+ T cells sorted from blood. Regarding subset: CD45RA+ positively selected. The TCR originated in a man younger than 40 in good health. CDR3 loop: CASSLSGGSYGYTF. The CDR3, as DNA: TGTGCCAGCAGTTTAAGTGGGGGCTCCTATGGCTACACCTTC.